These T cell receptor beta chains were read from a single sample in a study of blood T cell repertoires in COVID-19. The assay was immunoSEQ multiplex PCR, and TCRdb's table has in-frame clones only and misses some. Counted here are 200,000 to 250,000 clones, 75% to 85% occurring once; the ten biggest clones make up roughly 8.2%. Sample: peripheral blood. The receptors come from a woman of 80 years or more with COVID-19, enrolled during active disease. CDR3s include the opening cysteine and the closing phenylalanine or tryptophan. Fields, in order: clone size, V gene, J gene, D gene, CDR3 DNA, CDR3 protein. A D gene is named only where the DNA matches it firmly. Where a row states a size, it is once, few, many or the class of an expanded clone; other rows omit it.

clone_size: .; v_call: TRBV6-6; j_call: TRBJ1-3; d_call: TRBD1; cdr3_nt: TGTGCCAGCAGTCGACTACAGGGGTCCTTTGGAAACACCATATATTTT; cdr3_aa: CASSRLQGSFGNTIYF
clone_size: .; v_call: TRBV5-1; j_call: TRBJ1-2; d_call: TRBD1; cdr3_nt: TGCGCCAGCAGCTTGGGGGGACAGGGGAGGTCCCTCTATGGCTACACCTTC; cdr3_aa: CASSLGGQGRSLYGYTF
clone_size: once; v_call: TRBV7-2; j_call: TRBJ2-1; d_call: .; cdr3_nt: TGTGCCAGCAGCTTAGCTAACTACAATGAGCAGTTCTTC; cdr3_aa: CASSLANYNEQFF
clone_size: .; v_call: TRBV2; j_call: TRBJ1-5; d_call: .; cdr3_nt: TGTGCCAGCAGTTTAGTCGGGGGGAATCAGCCCCAGCATTTT; cdr3_aa: CASSLVGGNQPQHF
clone_size: .; v_call: TRBV13; j_call: TRBJ1-4; d_call: TRBD1; cdr3_nt: TGTGCCAGCAGCAGAGGACGACAGGGTCCTGAAAAACTGTTTTTT; cdr3_aa: CASSRGRQGPEKLFF
clone_size: .; v_call: TRBV29-1; j_call: TRBJ2-2; d_call: TRBD2; cdr3_nt: TGCAGCGTTTACAGTAGCGGGAGAACCCACGGGGAGCTGTTTTTT; cdr3_aa: CSVYSSGRTHGELFF
clone_size: .; v_call: TRBV27; j_call: TRBJ2-2; d_call: TRBD2; cdr3_nt: TGTGCCAGCAGTTTAAGACTAGCGGACCCCGGGGGGGAGCTGTTTTTT; cdr3_aa: CASSLRLADPGGELFF
clone_size: once; v_call: TRBV10-3; j_call: TRBJ2-1; d_call: TRBD1; cdr3_nt: TGTGCCATCAGTCCCCGCGAGAGAGCAGGGGGAAACAATGAGCAGTTCTTC; cdr3_aa: CAISPRERAGGNNEQFF
clone_size: .; v_call: TRBV3-1/TRBV3-2; j_call: TRBJ1-3; d_call: TRBD1; cdr3_nt: TGTGCCAGCAGCCAGGGGGGACAGGGGGCCTCTGGAAACACCATATATTTT; cdr3_aa: CASSQGGQGASGNTIYF
clone_size: .; v_call: TRBV16; j_call: TRBJ2-5; d_call: TRBD2; cdr3_nt: TGTGCCAGCAGCCAGAACCGGGGGGGCGGAGAGACCCAGTACTTC; cdr3_aa: CASSQNRGGGETQYF
clone_size: many; v_call: TRBV5-6; j_call: TRBJ1-4; d_call: TRBD1; cdr3_nt: TGTGCCAGCAGCTTGGATACAGGGGGAGATGAAAAACTGTTTTTT; cdr3_aa: CASSLDTGGDEKLFF
clone_size: .; v_call: TRBV28; j_call: TRBJ1-1; d_call: .; cdr3_nt: TGTGCCAGCAGTTTTAACAGGAGGGCTGAAGCTTTCTTT; cdr3_aa: CASSFNRRAEAFF
clone_size: .; v_call: TRBV23-1; j_call: TRBJ1-1; d_call: .; cdr3_nt: TGCGCCAGCAGTCACCCTAGGGCAGGGACTGAAGCTTTCTTT; cdr3_aa: CASSHPRAGTEAFF
clone_size: .; v_call: TRBV7-3; j_call: TRBJ1-1; d_call: .; cdr3_nt: TGTGCCAGCAGCTTCCGGCCAGGGGCGGTCACTGAAGCTTTCTTT; cdr3_aa: CASSFRPGAVTEAFF
clone_size: .; v_call: TRBV18; j_call: TRBJ2-1; d_call: TRBD2; cdr3_nt: TGTGCCAGCTCACCACCGCGGAGCGGGAGGGCCAATGAGCAGTTCTTC; cdr3_aa: CASSPPRSGRANEQFF
clone_size: .; v_call: TRBV7-9; j_call: TRBJ1-2; d_call: .; cdr3_nt: TGTGCCAGCAGCGCGTATGGCTACACCTTC; cdr3_aa: CASSAYGYTF
clone_size: once; v_call: TRBV30; j_call: TRBJ1-1; d_call: .; cdr3_nt: TGTGCCTGGAGTACAAGAAGCACTGAAGCTTTCTTT; cdr3_aa: CAWSTRSTEAFF
clone_size: once; v_call: TRBV5-1; j_call: TRBJ2-3; d_call: .; cdr3_nt: TGCGCCAGCAGCTCGCGGGGAGGCGGCAGCACAGATACGCAGTATTTT; cdr3_aa: CASSSRGGGSTDTQYF
clone_size: .; v_call: TRBV2; j_call: TRBJ2-1; d_call: TRBD1; cdr3_nt: TGTGCCAGCAGGCCACGACAGGGTTACAATGAGCAGTTCTTC; cdr3_aa: CASRPRQGYNEQFF
clone_size: .; v_call: TRBV3-1/TRBV3-2; j_call: TRBJ2-7; d_call: TRBD1; cdr3_nt: TGTGCCAGCAGCCAAGTACCAGGGACAGGAACAGCCTACGAGCAGTACTTC; cdr3_aa: CASSQVPGTGTAYEQYF
clone_size: .; v_call: TRBV30; j_call: TRBJ2-7; d_call: .; cdr3_nt: TGTGCCTGGAGTGCGCAGGGGTGGGGGTACGACGAGCAGTACTTC; cdr3_aa: CAWSAQGWGYDEQYF
clone_size: once; v_call: TRBV5-1; j_call: TRBJ1-4; d_call: TRBD1; cdr3_nt: TGCGCCAGCAGCCCGACAGGGGTTAATGAAAAACTGTTTTTT; cdr3_aa: CASSPTGVNEKLFF
clone_size: .; v_call: TRBV30; j_call: TRBJ2-5; d_call: .; cdr3_nt: TGTGCCTGGAGTGCTTCTATAGAGACCCAGTACTTC; cdr3_aa: CAWSASIETQYF
clone_size: .; v_call: TRBV5-1; j_call: TRBJ2-3; d_call: .; cdr3_nt: TGCGCCAGCAAACAGGTCCTGGGCACAGATACGCAGTATTTT; cdr3_aa: CASKQVLGTDTQYF
clone_size: .; v_call: TRBV19; j_call: TRBJ2-7; d_call: .; cdr3_nt: TGTGCCAGTAGTAGAATAGCGGAAACAACCTACGAGCAGTACTTC; cdr3_aa: CASSRIAETTYEQYF
clone_size: few; v_call: TRBV29-1; j_call: TRBJ2-1; d_call: .; cdr3_nt: TGCAGCGGGGCTCTTGCAAATGAGCAGTTCTTC; cdr3_aa: CSGALANEQFF
clone_size: .; v_call: TRBV4-2; j_call: TRBJ2-3; d_call: .; cdr3_nt: TGTGCCAGCAGCGCTGAAACAGGGCCTGTTGGCACAGATACGCAGTATTTT; cdr3_aa: CASSAETGPVGTDTQYF
clone_size: .; v_call: TRBV9; j_call: TRBJ2-1; d_call: .; cdr3_nt: TGTGCCAGCAGCGTAGATCCGGGTACCTCCTACAATGAGCAGTTCTTC; cdr3_aa: CASSVDPGTSYNEQFF
clone_size: .; v_call: TRBV30; j_call: TRBJ1-4; d_call: .; cdr3_nt: TGTGCCTGCCCCTCCAAAGCGGGAGGTGAAAAACTGTTTTTT; cdr3_aa: CACPSKAGGEKLFF
clone_size: .; v_call: TRBV4-3; j_call: TRBJ2-3; d_call: TRBD2; cdr3_nt: TGCGCCAGCAGCCAAGATTTAGGTCTAGCGGGGACCACAGATACGCAGTATTTT; cdr3_aa: CASSQDLGLAGTTDTQYF
clone_size: .; v_call: TRBV6-6; j_call: TRBJ1-2; d_call: .; cdr3_nt: TGTGCCAGCAGAACTTCAGGGAACTATGGCTACACCTTC; cdr3_aa: CASRTSGNYGYTF
clone_size: .; v_call: TRBV5-6; j_call: TRBJ1-2; d_call: .; cdr3_nt: TGTGCCAGCAGCTTAGGCTACCAGGGGAAGAGTGGCTACACCTTC; cdr3_aa: CASSLGYQGKSGYTF
clone_size: .; v_call: TRBV10-2; j_call: TRBJ2-7; d_call: TRBD2; cdr3_nt: TGCGCCAGCAGTGAGACTAGCGCCTCCTACGAGCAGTACTTC; cdr3_aa: CASSETSASYEQYF
clone_size: .; v_call: TRBV18; j_call: TRBJ2-7; d_call: TRBD1; cdr3_nt: TGTGCCAGCTCATCACCGGGACAGGGGGTATACGAGCAGTACTTC; cdr3_aa: CASSSPGQGVYEQYF
clone_size: .; v_call: TRBV2; j_call: TRBJ1-2; d_call: TRBD1; cdr3_nt: TGTGCCAGCGGAAGGGACAGCTATGGCTACACCTTC; cdr3_aa: CASGRDSYGYTF
clone_size: .; v_call: TRBV6-5; j_call: TRBJ2-7; d_call: .; cdr3_nt: TGTGCCGGCAGGCGGGACCACCTCCTCTACGAGCAGTACTTC; cdr3_aa: CAGRRDHLLYEQYF